The present T cell receptor (beta chain) was sequenced within a study of cytomegalovirus exposure and HLA in healthy donors. In the study overall: Earlier sequencing of about 200 million T cells yielded approximately 120 million unique TCR beta sequences.

Both 60 Vbeta primers and 13 Jbeta primers went into the PCR. Some clones are missing from TCRdb's copy, which holds only in-frame ones; the method was immunoSEQ multiplex PCR. The sample contains approximately 160,000 clones, over 70% of which appear only once. The CDR3 loop spans 14 amino acids. Germline CDR1 reads MNHEY; CDR2 reads SMNVEV (reference sequence). V lost 4 bases and J lost 0, with 10 bases in between. General study results and limits: Later work showed greater clonal expansion in HLA-associated TCR beta chains than in equally common others. Segments of the TCR beta V type were, in most cases, productive about 90% or about 30% of the time in an earlier analysis.

Comment on this clone: Its cognate antigen is unknown.

The genes are TRBV27 and TRBJ2-7, with D possibly TRBD2 on 5 matching bases. The sample consisted of PBMCs. The receptor comes from a woman aged 45-60 years in good health and CMV-seropositive. The DNA of the CDR3 is TGTGCCAGCAGTTGGGGTGGGAGCTCCTACGAGCAGTACTTC. It specifies CASSWGGSSYEQYF.